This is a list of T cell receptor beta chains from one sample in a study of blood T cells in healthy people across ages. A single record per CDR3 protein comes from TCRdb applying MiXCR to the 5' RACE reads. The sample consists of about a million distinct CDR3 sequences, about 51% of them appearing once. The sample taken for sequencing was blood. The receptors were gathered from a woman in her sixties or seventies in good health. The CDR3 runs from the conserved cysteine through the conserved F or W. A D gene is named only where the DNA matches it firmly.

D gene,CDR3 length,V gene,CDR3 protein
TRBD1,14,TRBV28,CAILRDRGPGGQYF
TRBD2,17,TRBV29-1,CSVVPPAGGPTPNEQYF
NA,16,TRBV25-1,CASSEWRGGFDEKLFF
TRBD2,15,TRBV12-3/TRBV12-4,CASSTSGSYGNEQFF
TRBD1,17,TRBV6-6,CASSYETGGFRGSEQYF
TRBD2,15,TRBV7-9,CASSLVLAGADEQFF
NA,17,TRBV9,CASSVGGPSSYNSPLHF
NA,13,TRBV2,CASVIQPATEAFF
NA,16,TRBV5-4,CASSFLGLLGQETQYF
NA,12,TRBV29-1,CSVGGDNYGYTF
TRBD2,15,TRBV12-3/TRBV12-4,CASSYSGTNKNIQYF
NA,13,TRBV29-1,CSVSPSTNEKLFF
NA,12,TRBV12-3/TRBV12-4,CASSPGWSGYTF
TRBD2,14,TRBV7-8,CASSPRTRFYEQFF
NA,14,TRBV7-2,CASSFRRSNQPQHF